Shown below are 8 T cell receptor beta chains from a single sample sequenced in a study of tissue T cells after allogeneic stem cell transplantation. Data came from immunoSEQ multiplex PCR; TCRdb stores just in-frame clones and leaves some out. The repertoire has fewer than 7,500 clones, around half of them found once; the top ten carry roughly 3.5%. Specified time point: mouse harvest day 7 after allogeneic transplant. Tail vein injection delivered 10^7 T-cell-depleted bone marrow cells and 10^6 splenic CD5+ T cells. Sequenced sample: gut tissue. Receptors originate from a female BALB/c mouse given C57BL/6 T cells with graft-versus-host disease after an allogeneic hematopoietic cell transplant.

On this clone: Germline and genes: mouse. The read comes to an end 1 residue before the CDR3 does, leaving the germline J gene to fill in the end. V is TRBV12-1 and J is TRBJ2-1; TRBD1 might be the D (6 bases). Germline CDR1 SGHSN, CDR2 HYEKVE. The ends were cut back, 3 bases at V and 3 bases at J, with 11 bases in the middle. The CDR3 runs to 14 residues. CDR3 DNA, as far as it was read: TGTGCCAGCTCTTCTATCAGGGGCTATGCTGAGCAGTTC. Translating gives CASSSIRGYAEQF. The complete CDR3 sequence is CASSSIRGYAEQFF. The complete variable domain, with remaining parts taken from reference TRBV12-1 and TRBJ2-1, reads DSGVVQSPRHIIKEKGGRSVLTCIPISGHSNVVWYQQTLGKELKFLIQHYEKVERDKGFLPSRFSVQQFDDYHSEMNMSALELEDSAMYFCASSSIRGYAEQFFGPGTRLTVL.

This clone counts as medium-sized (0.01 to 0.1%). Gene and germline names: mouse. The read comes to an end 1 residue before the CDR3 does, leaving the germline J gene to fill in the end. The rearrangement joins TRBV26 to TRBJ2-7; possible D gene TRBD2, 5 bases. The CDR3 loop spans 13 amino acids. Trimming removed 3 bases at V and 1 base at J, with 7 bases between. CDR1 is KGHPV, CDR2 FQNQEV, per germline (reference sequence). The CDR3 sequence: CASSLPGSYEQYF. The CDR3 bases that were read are TGTGCCAGCAGTCTCCCTGGGTCCTATGAACAGTAC.

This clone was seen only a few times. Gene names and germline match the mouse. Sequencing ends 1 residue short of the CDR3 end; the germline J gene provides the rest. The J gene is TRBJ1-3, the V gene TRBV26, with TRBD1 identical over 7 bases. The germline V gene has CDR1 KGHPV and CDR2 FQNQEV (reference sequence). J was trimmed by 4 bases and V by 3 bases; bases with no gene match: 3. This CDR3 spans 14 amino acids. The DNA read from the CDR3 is TGTGCCAGCAGTCTCCCAGGGGGAGGAAATACGCTCTAT. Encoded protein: CASSLPGGGNTLY. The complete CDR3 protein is CASSLPGGGNTLYF.

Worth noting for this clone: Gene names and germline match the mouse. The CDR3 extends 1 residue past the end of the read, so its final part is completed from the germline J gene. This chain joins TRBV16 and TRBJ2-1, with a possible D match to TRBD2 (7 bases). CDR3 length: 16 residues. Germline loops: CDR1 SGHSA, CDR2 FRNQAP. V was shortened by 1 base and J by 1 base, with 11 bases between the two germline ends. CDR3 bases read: TGTGCAAGCAGCTTAGTAAGGGGGGGGAACTATGCTGAGCAGTTC. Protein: CASSLVRGGNYAEQF. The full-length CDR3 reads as CASSLVRGGNYAEQFF.

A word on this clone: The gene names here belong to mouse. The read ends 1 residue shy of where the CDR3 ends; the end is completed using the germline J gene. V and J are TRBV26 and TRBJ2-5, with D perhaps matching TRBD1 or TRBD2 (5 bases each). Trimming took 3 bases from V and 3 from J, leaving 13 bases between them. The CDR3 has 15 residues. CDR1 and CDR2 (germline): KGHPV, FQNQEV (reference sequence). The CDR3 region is CASSLPGGGQDTQYF. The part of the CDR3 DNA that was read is TGTGCCAGCAGTCTCCCGGGCGGGGGTCAAGACACCCAGTAC.

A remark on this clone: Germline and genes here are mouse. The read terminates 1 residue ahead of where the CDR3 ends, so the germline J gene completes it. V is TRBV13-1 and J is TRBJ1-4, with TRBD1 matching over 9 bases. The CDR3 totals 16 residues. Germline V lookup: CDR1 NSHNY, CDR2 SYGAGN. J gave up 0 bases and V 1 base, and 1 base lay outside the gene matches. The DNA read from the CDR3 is TGTGCCAGCAGTGATAGGGACAGGGTTTCCAACGAAAGATTATTT. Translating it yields CASSDRDRVSNERLF. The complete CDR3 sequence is CASSDRDRVSNERLFF.

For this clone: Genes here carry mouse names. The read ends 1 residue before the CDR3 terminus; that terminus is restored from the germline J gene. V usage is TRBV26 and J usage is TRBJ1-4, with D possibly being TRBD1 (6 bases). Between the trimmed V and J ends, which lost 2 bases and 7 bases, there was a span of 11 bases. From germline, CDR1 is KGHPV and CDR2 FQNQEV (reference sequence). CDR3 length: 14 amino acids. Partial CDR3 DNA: TGTGCCAGCAGTCTGACAGGGCTGAGCGAAAGATTATTT. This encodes CASSLTGLSERLF. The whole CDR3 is CASSLTGLSERLFF.

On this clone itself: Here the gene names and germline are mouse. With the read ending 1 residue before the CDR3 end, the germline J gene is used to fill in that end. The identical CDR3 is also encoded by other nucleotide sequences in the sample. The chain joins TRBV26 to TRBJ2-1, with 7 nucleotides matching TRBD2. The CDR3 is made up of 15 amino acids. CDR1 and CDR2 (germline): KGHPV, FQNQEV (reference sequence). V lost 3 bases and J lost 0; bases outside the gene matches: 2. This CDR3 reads CASSLLGYNYAEQFF. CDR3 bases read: TGTGCCAGCAGTCTACTGGGGTATAACTATGCTGAGCAGTTC. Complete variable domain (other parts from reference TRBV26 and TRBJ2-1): NSKVIQTPRYLVKGQGQKAKMRCIPEKGHPVVFWYQQNKNNEFKFLINFQNQEVLQQIDMTEKRFSAECPSNSPCSLEIQSSEAGDSALYLCASSLLGYNYAEQFFGPGTRLTVL.